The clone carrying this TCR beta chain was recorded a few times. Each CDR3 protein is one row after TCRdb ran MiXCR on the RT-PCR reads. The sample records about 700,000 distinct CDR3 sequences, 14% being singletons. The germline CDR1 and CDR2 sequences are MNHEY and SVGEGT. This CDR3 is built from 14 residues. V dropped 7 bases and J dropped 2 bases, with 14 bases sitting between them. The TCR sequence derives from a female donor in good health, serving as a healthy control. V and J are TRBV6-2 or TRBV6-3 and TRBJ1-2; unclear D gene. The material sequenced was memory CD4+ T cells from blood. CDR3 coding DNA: TGTGCCAGCACCCTACCGACTGGCAACTATGGCTACACCTTC. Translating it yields CASTLPTGNYGYTF.